Ten or more counts support the clone carrying this T cell receptor (beta chain). Its antigen is unknown. The sample comes from a study of neurological immune-mediated disorders. General observations from the study: The repertoires of 18 of 34 multiple sclerosis patients fell into one related-CDR3 cluster (a possible signature) under phylogenetic grouping. Sharing of CDR3 amino acid sequences among expanded clones across subjects was absent, suggesting private repertoires in all groups.

TCRdb used MiXCR to reprocess the 5' RACE reads, holding one entry per CDR3 protein. This sample carries about 120,000 distinct CDR3 sequences, roughly 3.2% of them seen once, and the ten largest clones take over 1%. Germline lookup yields CDR1 DFQATT and CDR2 SNEGSKA (reference sequence). The CDR3 is made up of 13 amino acids. The V end lost 5 bases, the J end lost 3 bases, and 13 bases lay between the germline ends. The receptor's source is a woman in her 30s with multiple sclerosis. The J gene is TRBJ1-2, the V gene TRBV20-1, with a weak D call TRBD1 (5 bases). Sequenced material: PBMCs. CDR3 sequence (DNA): TGCAGTGCTGGCTCGACAGCAGACTATGGCTACACCTTC. Translation: CSAGSTADYGYTF.